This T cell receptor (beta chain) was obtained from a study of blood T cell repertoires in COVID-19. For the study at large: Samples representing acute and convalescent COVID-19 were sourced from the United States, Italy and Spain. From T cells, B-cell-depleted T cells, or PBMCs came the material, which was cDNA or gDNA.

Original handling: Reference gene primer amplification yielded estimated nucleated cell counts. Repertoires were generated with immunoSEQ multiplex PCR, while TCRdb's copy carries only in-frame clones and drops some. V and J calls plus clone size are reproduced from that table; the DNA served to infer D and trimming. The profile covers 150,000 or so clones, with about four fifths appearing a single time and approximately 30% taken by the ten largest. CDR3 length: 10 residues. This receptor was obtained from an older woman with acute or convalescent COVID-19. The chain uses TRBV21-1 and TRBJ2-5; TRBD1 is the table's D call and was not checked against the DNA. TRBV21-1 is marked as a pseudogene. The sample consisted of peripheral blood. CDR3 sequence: CANKFETQYF. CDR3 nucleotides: TGTGCCAACAAATTTGAGACCCAGTACTTC.